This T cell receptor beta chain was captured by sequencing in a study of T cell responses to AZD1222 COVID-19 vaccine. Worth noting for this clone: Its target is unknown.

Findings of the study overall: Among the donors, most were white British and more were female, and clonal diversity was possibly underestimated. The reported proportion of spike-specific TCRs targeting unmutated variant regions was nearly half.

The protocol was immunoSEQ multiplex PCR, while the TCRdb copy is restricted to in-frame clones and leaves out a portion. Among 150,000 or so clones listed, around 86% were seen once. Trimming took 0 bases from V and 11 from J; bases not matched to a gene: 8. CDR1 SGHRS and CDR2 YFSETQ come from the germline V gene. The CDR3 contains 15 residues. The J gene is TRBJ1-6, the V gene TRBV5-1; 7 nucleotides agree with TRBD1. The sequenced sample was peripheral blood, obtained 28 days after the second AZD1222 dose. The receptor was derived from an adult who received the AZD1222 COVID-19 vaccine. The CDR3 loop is CASSLEAGGPAPLHF. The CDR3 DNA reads TGCGCCAGCAGCTTGGAGGCAGGGGGGCCGGCACCCCTCCACTTT.